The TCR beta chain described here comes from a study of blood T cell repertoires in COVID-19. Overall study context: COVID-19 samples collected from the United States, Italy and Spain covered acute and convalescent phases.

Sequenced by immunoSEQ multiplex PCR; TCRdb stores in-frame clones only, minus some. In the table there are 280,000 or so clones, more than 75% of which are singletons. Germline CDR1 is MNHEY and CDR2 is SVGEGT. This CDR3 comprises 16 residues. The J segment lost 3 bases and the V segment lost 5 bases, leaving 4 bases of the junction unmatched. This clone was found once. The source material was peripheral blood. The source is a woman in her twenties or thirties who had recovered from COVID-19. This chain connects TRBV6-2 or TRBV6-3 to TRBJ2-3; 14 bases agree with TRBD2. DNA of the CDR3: TGTGCCAGCAGTGTCCGGACTAGCGGGAGGACAGATACGCAGTATTTT. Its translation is CASSVRTSGRTDTQYF.